This T cell receptor (beta chain) stems from a study of persistence of HIV-infected CD4 T cells. Cells were stimulated with overlapping HIV-1 Gag 15-mer peptides. Sorted nonresponding memory CD4+ T cells were CD40L-negative, CD69-negative, CD45RO-high. The libraries were made with immunoSEQ version 4 in survey mode. Each sample used up to 1 ug genomic DNA diluted to about 10 ng/uL. Sequencing used immunoSEQ multiplex PCR; TCRdb keeps in-frame clones, though not all of them. The table has approximately 65,000 clones, less than 85% seen once; the top ten hold around 1.7%. Notes on this clone: No antigen is known for it.

The CDR3 is 15 amino acids. V lost 6 bases to trimming and J lost 0 bases; unmatched junction nucleotides: 5. CDR1 is SGDLS and CDR2 is YYNGEE in the germline V gene. Material: CD4+ T cells sorted from PBMCs after roughly 17-hour stimulation, obtained from a patient who received antiretroviral therapy. This rearrangement joins TRBV9 to TRBJ2-3; 9 bases align to TRBD1. The receptor was isolated from an adult man with HIV who was CMV-seropositive. The CDR3 here is CASTGTGMSTDTQYF. In DNA, the CDR3 is TGTGCCAGCACCGGGACAGGGATGAGCACAGATACGCAGTATTTT. Combining the CDR3 with reference TRBV9 and TRBJ2-3 gives the whole variable domain DSGVTQTPKHLITATGQRVTLRCSPRSGDLSVYWYQQSLDQGLQFLIQYYNGEERAKGNILERFSAQQFPDLHSELNLSSLELGDSALYFCASTGTGMSTDTQYFGPGTRLTVL.